One T cell receptor (beta chain) is described in this entry. Its antigen is not identified. This entry belongs to a study of OX40 agonist ivuxolimab in advanced cancers. This CDR3 is built from 17 residues. Germline V lookup: CDR1 SQVTM, CDR2 ANQGSEA. After removal of 4 bases from V and 0 bases from J, the junction contained 9 bases not matched to a gene. The cohort excluded patients with autoimmune disease history or systemic immunosuppression. Broader study findings: Some nonresponders additionally presented with little normalized T-cell clonal expansion. Clones of CD4+ and CD8+ blood T cells grew by week 6 at doses of 0.1 to 3.0 mg/kg.

TCRdb's copy holds only in-frame clones and misses some; the assay was immunoSEQ multiplex PCR. This sample carries fewer than 85,000 clones, 85% to 95% of them seen once, and the ten largest clones take more than 9.5%. The receptor's source is an adult with an advanced solid tumor such as melanoma, head and neck, liver or kidney cancer. Sequenced here: CD4+ or CD8+ T cells sorted from blood, sampled in a trial of the OX40 agonist ivuxolimab. This chain links TRBV29-1 with TRBJ2-1; 10 bases fit TRBD2. In nucleotides, the CDR3 is TGCAGCGTTGTCCCTAGCGGGGGTTTTAGCTCCTACAATGAGCAGTTCTTC. This translates into CSVVPSGGFSSYNEQFF.